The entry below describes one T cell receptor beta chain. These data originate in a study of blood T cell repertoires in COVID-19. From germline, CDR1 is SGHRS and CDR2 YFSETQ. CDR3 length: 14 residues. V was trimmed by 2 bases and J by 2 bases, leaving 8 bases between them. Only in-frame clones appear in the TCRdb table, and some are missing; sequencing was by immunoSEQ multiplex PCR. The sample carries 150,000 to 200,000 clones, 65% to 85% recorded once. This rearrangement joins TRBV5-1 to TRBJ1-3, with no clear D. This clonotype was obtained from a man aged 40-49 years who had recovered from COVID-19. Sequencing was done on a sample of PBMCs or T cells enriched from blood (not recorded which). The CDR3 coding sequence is TGCGCCAGCAGCTTCTCGGGAACTGGAAACACCATATATTTT. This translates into CASSFSGTGNTIYF.